The next 7 T cell receptor beta chains were all read from a single sample in a study of cytotoxic CD8 clonotypes in ibrutinib-treated CLL. Generated by immunoSEQ multiplex PCR, the TCRdb table keeps only in-frame clones and is missing some. The sample carries 20,000 to 25,000 clones, just under 70% recorded once. The source was PBMCs, collected after 24 months of ibrutinib treatment. The receptors stem from a human donor with chronic lymphocytic leukemia.

As regards this clone: One end of the junction does not line up with germline, which may come from a read error. J is TRBJ2-2 and V is TRBV6-5, with D perhaps TRBD2 (6 bases). Per the germline V gene, CDR1 is MNHEY and CDR2 is SVGAGI. CDR3 length: 15 residues. DNA for the CDR3: TGTGCCAGCAGTCACTCGAGTACGGGGGACGGGGAGCTGTTTTTT. Its translation: CASSHSSTGDGELFF.

The chain links TRBV11-2 to TRBJ1-1; no clear D. Germline V CDR1 and CDR2: SGHAT, FQNNGV. Trimming removed 1 base from V and 4 bases from J, with 4 bases in between. The CDR3 extends over 12 amino acids. The CDR3 here is CASSLGPTEAFF. CDR3 nucleotide sequence: TGTGCCAGCAGCTTAGGGCCCACTGAAGCTTTCTTT. Variable domain in full (rest from reference TRBV11-2 and TRBJ1-1): EAGVAQSPRYKIIEKRQSVAFWCNPISGHATLYWYQQILGQGPKLLIQFQNNGVVDDSQLPKDRFSAERLKGVDSTLKIQPAKLEDSAVYLCASSLGPTEAFFGQGTRLTVV.

V usage is TRBV6-1 and J usage is TRBJ2-2, with no clear D. CDR1 and CDR2 from the germline V gene are MNHNS and SASEGT. Trimming shortened V by 1 base and J by 3 bases, and 3 bases separated the two germline ends. CDR3 length: 13 amino acids. The CDR3 nucleotides read TGTGCCAGCAGTGAAGATTACACCGGGGAGCTGTTTTTT. Translating it yields CASSEDYTGELFF.

The chain has TRBV5-4 and TRBJ1-6; D uncertain. Germline assignment: CDR1 SGHNT and CDR2 YYREEE (reference sequence). The CDR3 spans 14 residues. Trimming stripped 0 bases from V and 10 bases from J, with 11 bases between. CDR3 DNA: TGTGCCAGCAGCTTGGAGAAGGGTGGCTCACCCCTCCACTTT. It encodes CASSLEKGGSPLHF.

By share, this clone ranks as medium-sized. This chain connects TRBV7-6 to TRBJ2-2, with TRBD1 matching over 9 bases. This CDR3 is built from 15 residues. CDR1 and CDR2 from the germline V gene are SGHVS and FNYEAQ. V trimming: 5 bases; J trimming: 5 bases; junction bases outside the gene matches: 6. In nucleotides, the CDR3 is TGTGCCAGCAGCCAACGTGGGACAGGGACCGGGGAGCTGTTTTTT. This sequence encodes CASSQRGTGTGELFF.

The chain is built from TRBV5-1 and TRBJ2-2; D may be TRBD1 (5 bases). This CDR3 has 15 amino acids. Per the germline V gene, CDR1 is SGHRS and CDR2 is YFSETQ. The V and J ends lost 4 bases and 4 bases respectively, with 14 bases between them. The CDR3 DNA is TGCGCCAGCAGCGGCTTAGGGGTGATCACCGGGGAGCTGTTTTTT. This codes for CASSGLGVITGELFF.

This rearrangement joins TRBV5-4 to TRBJ1-2; 10 bases align to TRBD1. Germline assignment: CDR1 SGHNT and CDR2 YYREEE (reference sequence). V dropped 4 bases and J dropped 6; count of bases not matched to a gene: 3. The CDR3 sequence is 13 residues long. Written as DNA, the CDR3 is TGTGCCAGCAGCGAGGGACAGGGGAATGGCTACACCTTC. Translating gives CASSEGQGNGYTF.